The 8 T cell receptor beta chains listed next were all sequenced from one sample in a study of T cell responses to AZD1222 COVID-19 vaccine. This table comes from immunoSEQ multiplex PCR, and its TCRdb copy is limited to in-frame clones, with some not included. The data show approximately 92,000 clones, about 90% seen once. Material: peripheral blood, obtained on day 0 of AZD1222 vaccination. These receptor sequences come from an adult in good health.

The chain has TRBV6-5 and TRBJ2-2; 7 bases are shared with TRBD1. The V and J ends lost 4 bases and 4 bases, in that order; junction bases with no gene match: 9. The CDR3 totals 16 residues. Germline V CDR1 and CDR2: MNHEY, SVGAGI. The CDR3 here is CASSLGNRGFTGELFF. In nucleotides, the CDR3 is TGTGCCAGCAGTTTGGGGAACAGGGGTTTCACCGGGGAGCTGTTTTTT.

The chain carries TRBV9 and TRBJ1-1; D call uncertain. V lost 3 bases to trimming and J lost 5 bases, with 11 bases between them. The CDR3 consists of 13 residues. Germline CDR1 reads SGDLS; CDR2 reads YYNGEE. The CDR3 DNA follows: TGTGCCAGCAGCGCGTGGGGTGGAACTGAAGCTTTCTTT. Translation: CASSAWGGTEAFF.

The CDR3 loop reads CASSQPPFPGQTSGYTF. The CDR3 nucleotides are TGTGCCAGCAGCCAACCTCCGTTCCCGGGACAGACCTCCGGCTACACCTTC. V is TRBV3-1 (or the pseudogene TRBV3-2) and J is TRBJ1-2, with TRBD1 matching over 7 bases. V shed 2 bases, J shed 8 bases, and the junction held 17 bases outside the gene matches. The germline gives CDR1 LGHDT, CDR2 YNNKEL (reference sequence). The CDR3 runs to 17 residues.

V is TRBV29-1 and J is TRBJ2-2; D may be TRBD2 (5 bases). CDR1 is SQVTM and CDR2 is ANQGSEA in the germline V gene. The CDR3 is 13 residues long. V lost 6 bases, J lost 1 base, and 9 bases lay in between. The CDR3 sequence: CSVKGLNTGELFF. The CDR3 DNA reads as TGCAGCGTCAAAGGACTGAACACCGGGGAGCTGTTTTTT.

The chain carries TRBV21-1 and TRBJ1-1. TRBV21-1 corresponds to a pseudogene. CDR3 length: 14 amino acids. CDR3 nucleotides: TGTGCCAGCAGCCGCGCAACGTTAAACACTGAAGCTTTCTTT. This sequence encodes CASSRATLNTEAFF.

V usage is TRBV7-8 and J usage is TRBJ2-1, with D maybe TRBD2 (6 bases). V shed 0 bases and J shed 2 bases, with 8 bases lying between them. The CDR3 is 15 residues long. The germline V gene has CDR1 SGHVS and CDR2 FQNEAQ. The DNA of the CDR3 is TGTGCCAGCAGCTTAGCGGGGGGTACCTACAATGAGCAGTTCTTC. Protein sequence: CASSLAGGTYNEQFF.

This clone occurred once. The CDR3 reads CASSQAPRTGVQETQYF. In DNA form, the CDR3 reads TGTGCCAGCAGCCAGGCCCCCAGGACAGGGGTTCAAGAGACCCAGTACTTC. The chain uses TRBV7-2 and TRBJ2-5; 9 bases are a match to TRBD1. The ends lost 5 bases at V and 2 bases at J; junction bases unmatched: 12. CDR3 length: 17 amino acids. Germline CDR1 reads SGHTA; CDR2 reads FQGNSA.

V gene TRBV7-2 combines with J gene TRBJ2-5; 11 nucleotides line up with TRBD2. Germline lookup yields CDR1 SGHTA and CDR2 FQGNSA. Trimming took 7 bases from V and 5 from J; bases not matched to a gene: 6. The CDR3 consists of 14 residues. Here the CDR3 reads CASKTIAGGETQYF. The CDR3 coding sequence is TGTGCCAGCAAGACCATAGCGGGGGGGGAGACCCAGTACTTC.